Shown below are 10 T cell receptor beta chains from a single sample sequenced in a study of graft-versus-host responses after intestinal transplantation. The assay was immunoSEQ multiplex PCR, and TCRdb's table has in-frame clones only and misses some. The profile covers about 84,000 clones, with under 95% appearing a single time and approximately 0.32% taken by the ten largest. These TCRs' antigens remain unknown. This specimen was unstimulated CD4+ T cells sorted from spleen or lymph node cells, taken before transplant. All receptors derive from a human donor who was the organ donor for an intestinal transplant.

The chain links TRBV27 to TRBJ2-2, with D possibly being TRBD2 (7 bases). The CDR3 covers 15 residues. Germline lookup yields CDR1 MNHEY and CDR2 SMNVEV (reference sequence). The V and J ends lost 3 bases and 6 bases respectively, with 14 bases between them. The CDR3 spells CASSFGGRVAGELFF. The DNA for the CDR3 is TGTGCCAGCAGTTTCGGGGGGCGGGTAGCCGGGGAGCTGTTTTTT.

The rearrangement links TRBV10-2 to TRBJ2-7; tentative D call: TRBD2 (6 bases). V lost 8 bases and J 3 bases, leaving 14 bases between the germline ends. The length of the CDR3 is 13 residues. CDR1 is WSHSY and CDR2 is SAAADI in the germline V gene. In DNA form, the CDR3 reads TGCGCCAGCCGACTAGAAAATTACTACGAGCAGTACTTC. This encodes CASRLENYYEQYF.

The CDR3 reads CASSGSGDQPQHF. The CDR3 DNA is TGTGCCAGCAGTGGATCAGGGGATCAGCCCCAGCATTTT. The chain carries TRBV2 and TRBJ1-5, with D possibly being TRBD1 (6 bases). This CDR3 contains 13 residues. The V end was cut by 4 bases, the J end by 5 bases, with 9 bases between. Germline V CDR1 and CDR2: SNHLY, FYNNEI.

This clone has only one observation. CDR3 protein: CASSSLQGYNNSPLHF. CDR3 nucleotide sequence: TGTGCCAGCTCCTCACTCCAGGGATATAATAATTCACCCCTCCACTTT. The chain joins TRBV18 to TRBJ1-6; TRBD1 might be the D (5 bases). From germline, CDR1 is KGHSH and CDR2 LQKENI. This CDR3 contains 16 residues. Trimming stripped 6 bases from V and 5 bases from J, with 17 bases between.

The chain is built from TRBV11-2 and TRBJ1-6; D unclear. V was clipped by 6 bases and J by 4 bases, with 7 bases between them. This CDR3 region has 13 residues. CDR1 is SGHAT, CDR2 FQNNGV, per germline. The CDR3 bases are TGTGCCAGCAGTGAGGATTATAATTCACCCCTCCACTTT. It encodes CASSEDYNSPLHF.

V usage is TRBV11-1 and J usage is TRBJ2-7; 10 bases fit TRBD2. Germline V lookup: CDR1 SGHAT, CDR2 FQDESV (reference sequence). J lost 1 base, V lost 3 bases, and 6 bases had no gene match. CDR3 length: 16 amino acids. The DNA of the CDR3 is TGTGCCAGCAGCTTTACTAGCGGGATGGGATCCTACGAGCAGTACTTC. Translating it yields CASSFTSGMGSYEQYF.

This clone was recorded only once. The V call is TRBV7-6, the J call TRBJ2-7, with 8 bases that match TRBD1. This CDR3 spans 15 amino acids. The V segment lost 7 bases and the J segment 3 bases; nucleotides outside the gene matches: 11. Germline V CDR1 and CDR2: SGHVS, FNYEAQ. In DNA, the CDR3 is TGTGCCAGCACCCCATTCCGGACAGGGAGCTACGAGCAGTACTTC. Its protein is CASTPFRTGSYEQYF.

This sequence joins TRBV13 and TRBJ2-7; possibly TRBD1 for D (6 bases). Per germline, CDR1 PRHDT and CDR2 FYEKMQ (reference sequence). The CDR3 runs to 17 residues. V was cut by 5 bases and J by 2 bases, with 22 bases left in between. The CDR3 loop reads CASSLTSRGFHTYEQYF. The CDR3 nucleotides are TGTGCCAGCAGCCTTACATCCAGGGGCTTTCACACCTACGAGCAGTACTTC.

The chain couples TRBV6-1 to TRBJ1-2; D is possibly TRBD1 (6 bases). Germline CDR1 reads MNHNS; CDR2 reads SASEGT. V was pared by 4 bases and J by 1 base, with 10 bases between. CDR3 length: 14 amino acids. The CDR3 DNA reads as TGTGCCAGCAGTGCTACAGGGAGTAACTATGGCTACACCTTC. It codes for CASSATGSNYGYTF.

The J gene is TRBJ2-3, the V gene TRBV11-3; 10 bases align to TRBD2. The germline V gene encodes CDR1 SGHNT and CDR2 YENEEA. V lost 1 base and J lost 2; bases outside the gene matches: 9. This CDR3 contains 18 residues. The CDR3 reads CASSLGTVAGGFTDTQYF. The CDR3 nucleotides are TGTGCCAGCAGCTTAGGAACAGTAGCGGGGGGTTTCACAGATACGCAGTATTTT.